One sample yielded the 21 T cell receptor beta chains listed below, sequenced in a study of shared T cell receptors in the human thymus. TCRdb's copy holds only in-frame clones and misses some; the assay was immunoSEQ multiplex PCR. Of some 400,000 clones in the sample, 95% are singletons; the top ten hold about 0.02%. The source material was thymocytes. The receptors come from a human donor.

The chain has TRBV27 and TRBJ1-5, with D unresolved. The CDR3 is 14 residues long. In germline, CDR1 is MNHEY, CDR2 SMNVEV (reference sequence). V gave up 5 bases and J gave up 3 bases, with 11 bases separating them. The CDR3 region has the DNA TGTGCCAGCAGTGGAGACGGAATCAATCAGCCCCAGCATTTT. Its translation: CASSGDGINQPQHF.

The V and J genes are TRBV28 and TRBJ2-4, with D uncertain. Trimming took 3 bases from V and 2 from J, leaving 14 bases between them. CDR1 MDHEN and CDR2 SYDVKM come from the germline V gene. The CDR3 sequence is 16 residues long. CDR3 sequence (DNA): TGTGCCAGCAGTTTTCATCGTGTTTTATCCAAAAACATTCAGTACTTC. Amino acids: CASSFHRVLSKNIQYF.

CDR3 coding DNA: TGTGCCAGTAGTTCTTCAGGGGGCGCGGTTCAGCCCCAGCATTTT. It is translated as CASSSSGGAVQPQHF. The chain carries TRBV19 and TRBJ1-5; 8 bases match TRBD1. This CDR3 region has 15 residues. Looked up from germline, CDR1 is LNHDA and CDR2 is SQIVND (reference sequence). With V trimmed by 5 bases and J by 6 bases, 9 bases remained unmatched.

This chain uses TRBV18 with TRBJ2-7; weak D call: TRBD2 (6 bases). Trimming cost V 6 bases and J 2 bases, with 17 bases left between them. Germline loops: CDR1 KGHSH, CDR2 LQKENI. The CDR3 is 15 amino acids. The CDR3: CASSNSGGNPYEQYF. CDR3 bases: TGTGCCAGCTCTAATTCAGGCGGGAACCCCTACGAGCAGTACTTC.

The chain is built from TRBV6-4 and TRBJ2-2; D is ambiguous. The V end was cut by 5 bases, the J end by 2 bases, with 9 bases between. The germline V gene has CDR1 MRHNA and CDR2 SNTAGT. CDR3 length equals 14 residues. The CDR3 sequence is CASSPEVNTGELFF. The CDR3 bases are TGTGCCAGCAGTCCAGAAGTTAACACCGGGGAGCTGTTTTTT.

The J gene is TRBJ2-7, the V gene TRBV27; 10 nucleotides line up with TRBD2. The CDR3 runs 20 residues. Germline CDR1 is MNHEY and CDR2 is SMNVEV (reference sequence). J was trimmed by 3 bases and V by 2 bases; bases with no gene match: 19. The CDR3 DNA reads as TGTGCCAGCAGTTTACGCCCCCCGGGTGAACTAGCGGGGTACCTCTACGAGCAGTACTTC. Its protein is CASSLRPPGELAGYLYEQYF.

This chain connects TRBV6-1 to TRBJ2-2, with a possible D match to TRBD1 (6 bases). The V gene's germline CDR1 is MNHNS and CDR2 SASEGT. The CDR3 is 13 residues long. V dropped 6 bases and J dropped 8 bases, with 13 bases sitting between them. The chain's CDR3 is CASRTRGAGELFF. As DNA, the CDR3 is TGTGCCAGCAGAACCAGGGGTGCGGGGGAGCTGTTTTTT.

Written as DNA, the CDR3 is TGTGCCAGCAGCTTAGGGGCCACAGTGGCGGGAGGGCCGTTGGAGCAGTTCTTC. It is translated as CASSLGATVAGGPLEQFF. The chain is built from TRBV7-2 and TRBJ2-1; TRBD2 agrees at 9 bases. This CDR3 is 18 amino acids long. In germline, CDR1 is SGHTA, CDR2 FQGNSA. J gave up 10 bases and V 1 base, and 17 bases lay outside the gene matches.

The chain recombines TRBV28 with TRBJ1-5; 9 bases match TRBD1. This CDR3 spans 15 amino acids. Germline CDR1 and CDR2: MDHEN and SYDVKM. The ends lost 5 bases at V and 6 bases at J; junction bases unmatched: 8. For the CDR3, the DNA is TGTGCCAGCAGTGTCCACAGGGGGCGGGGTCAGCCCCAGCATTTT. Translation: CASSVHRGRGQPQHF.

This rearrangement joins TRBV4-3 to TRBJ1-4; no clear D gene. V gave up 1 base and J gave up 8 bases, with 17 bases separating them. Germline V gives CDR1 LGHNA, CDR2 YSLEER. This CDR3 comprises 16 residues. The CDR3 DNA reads TGCGCCAGCAGCCAAGGTGACGGCAGCCTGGGGGAAAAACTGTTTTTT. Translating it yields CASSQGDGSLGEKLFF.

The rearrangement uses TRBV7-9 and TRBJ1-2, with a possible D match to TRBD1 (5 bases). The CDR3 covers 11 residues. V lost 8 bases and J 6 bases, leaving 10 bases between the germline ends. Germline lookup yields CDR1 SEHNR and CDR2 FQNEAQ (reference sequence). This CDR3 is CASSQGDGYTF. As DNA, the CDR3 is TGTGCCAGCTCCCAGGGTGATGGCTACACCTTC. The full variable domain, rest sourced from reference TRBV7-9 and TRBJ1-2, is DTGVSQNPRHKITKRGQNVTFRCDPISEHNRLYWYRQTLGQGPEFLTYFQNEAQLEKSRLLSDRFSAERPKGSFSTLEIQRTEQGDSAMYLCASSQGDGYTFGSGTRLTVV.

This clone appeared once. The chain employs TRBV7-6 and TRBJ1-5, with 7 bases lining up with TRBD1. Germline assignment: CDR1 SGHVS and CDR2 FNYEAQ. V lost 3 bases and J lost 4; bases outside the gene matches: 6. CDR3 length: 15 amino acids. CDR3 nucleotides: TGTGCCAGCAGCTTCCAGGGGGGCCCTAATCAGCCCCAGCATTTT. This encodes CASSFQGGPNQPQHF.

DNA of the CDR3: TGTGCCAGTAGTATAGTGGCAGGGCGCACAGATACGCAGTATTTT. It is translated as CASSIVAGRTDTQYF. The chain recombines TRBV19 with TRBJ2-3; perhaps TRBD1 as D (5 bases). The CDR3 runs 15 residues. Germline V gives CDR1 LNHDA, CDR2 SQIVND (reference sequence). Trimming removed 1 base from V and 1 base from J, with 9 bases in between.

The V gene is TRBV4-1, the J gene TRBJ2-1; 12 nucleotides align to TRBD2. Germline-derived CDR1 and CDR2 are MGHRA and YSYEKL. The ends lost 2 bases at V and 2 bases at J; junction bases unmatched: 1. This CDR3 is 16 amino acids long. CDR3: CASSQPSGRAYNEQFF. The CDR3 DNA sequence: TGCGCCAGCAGCCAACCTAGCGGGAGGGCCTACAATGAGCAGTTCTTC.

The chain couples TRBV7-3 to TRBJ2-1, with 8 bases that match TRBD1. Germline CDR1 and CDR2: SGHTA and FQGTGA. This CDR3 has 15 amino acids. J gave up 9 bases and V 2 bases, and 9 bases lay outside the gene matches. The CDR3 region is CASSLDSGTGAEQFF. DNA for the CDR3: TGTGCCAGCAGCTTAGATTCTGGGACAGGAGCTGAGCAGTTCTTC.

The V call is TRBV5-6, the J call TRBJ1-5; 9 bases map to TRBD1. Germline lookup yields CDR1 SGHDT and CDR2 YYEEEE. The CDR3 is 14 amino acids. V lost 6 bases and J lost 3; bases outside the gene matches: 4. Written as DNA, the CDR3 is TGTGCCAGCAACAGGGGGCTTGACAATCAGCCCCAGCATTTT. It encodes CASNRGLDNQPQHF. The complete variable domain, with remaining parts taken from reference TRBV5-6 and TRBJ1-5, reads DAGVTQSPTHLIKTRGQQVTLRCSPKSGHDTVSWYQQALGQGPQFIFQYYEEEERQRGNFPDRFSGHQFPNYSSELNVNALLLGDSALYLCASNRGLDNQPQHFGDGTRLSIL.

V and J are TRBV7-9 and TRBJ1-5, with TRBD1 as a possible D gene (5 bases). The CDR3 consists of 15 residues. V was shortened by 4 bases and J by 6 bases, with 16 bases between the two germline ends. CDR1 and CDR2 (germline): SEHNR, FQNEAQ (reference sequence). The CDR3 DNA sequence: TGTGCCAGCAGCTCCGGGACCGGGGGATCTCAGCCCCAGCATTTT. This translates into CASSSGTGGSQPQHF.

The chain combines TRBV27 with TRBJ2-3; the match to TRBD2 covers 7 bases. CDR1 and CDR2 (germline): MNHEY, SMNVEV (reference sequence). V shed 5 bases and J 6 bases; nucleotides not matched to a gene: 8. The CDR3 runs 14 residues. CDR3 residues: CASSTRGGEDTQYF. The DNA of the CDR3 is TGTGCCAGCAGTACAAGGGGAGGGGAGGATACGCAGTATTTT.

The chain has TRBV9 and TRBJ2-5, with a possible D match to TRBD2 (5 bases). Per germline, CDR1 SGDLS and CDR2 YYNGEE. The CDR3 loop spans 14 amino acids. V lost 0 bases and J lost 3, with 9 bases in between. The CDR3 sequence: CASSVGEGKETQYF. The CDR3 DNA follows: TGTGCCAGCAGCGTAGGTGAGGGAAAAGAGACCCAGTACTTC.

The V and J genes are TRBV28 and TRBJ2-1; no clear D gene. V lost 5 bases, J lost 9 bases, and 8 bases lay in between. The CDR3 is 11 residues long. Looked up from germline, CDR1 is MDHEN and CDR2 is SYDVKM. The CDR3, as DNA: TGTGCCAGCAGTAGGGTCGGTGAGCAGTTCTTC. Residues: CASSRVGEQFF.

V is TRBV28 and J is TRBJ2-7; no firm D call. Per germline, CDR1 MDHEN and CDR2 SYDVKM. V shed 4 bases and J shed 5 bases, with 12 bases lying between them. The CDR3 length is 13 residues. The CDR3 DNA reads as TGTGCCAGCAGTTATAAGGGTTTGCACGAGCAGTACTTC. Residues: CASSYKGLHEQYF.